A selection of T cell receptor beta chains follows, all from one sample in a study of radiotherapy plus CTLA-4 blockade in lung cancer. Sequencing used immunoSEQ multiplex PCR; TCRdb keeps in-frame clones, though not all of them. The sample has about 73,000 clones; roughly 87% are singletons. Sample: peripheral blood, taken from a patient treated with radiotherapy plus ipilimumab. Every receptor here comes from a human donor with non-small cell lung cancer that progressed on radiotherapy plus ipilimumab. Both conserved end residues are part of each CDR3. A D gene is named only where the DNA matches it firmly. Rows give clone size only sometimes, using once, few, many, or a class for an expanded clone.

D gene	V gene	clone size	J gene	CDR3 DNA	CDR3 protein
TRBD2	TRBV5-1	.	TRBJ2-1	TGCGCCAGCAGAATCTTCGGGACTAACTCCTACAATGAGCAGTTCTTC	CASRIFGTNSYNEQFF
TRBD1	TRBV2	.	TRBJ2-7	TGTGCCAGCCTCCGGGACAGGGGGCCGAGCTCCTACGAGCAGTACTTC	CASLRDRGPSSYEQYF
.	TRBV5-1	.	TRBJ2-7	TGCGCCAGCAGCTTGAGTCAGGCGTACGAGCAGTACTTC	CASSLSQAYEQYF
.	TRBV1	.	TRBJ2-2	TGCACCAGCAGCACCTACAGGGGGCATAACACCGGGGAGCTGTTTTTT	CTSSTYRGHNTGELFF
TRBD2	TRBV6-4	few	TRBJ2-2	TGTGCCAGCAGTCCGGGACTAGCGGGAGAGGATGCCACCGGGGAGCTGTTTTTT	CASSPGLAGEDATGELFF
TRBD1	TRBV7-3	.	TRBJ1-2	TGTGCCAGCAGCTTCCAGGGGGGTCTTGGAGGCTACACCTTC	CASSFQGGLGGYTF
.	TRBV28	.	TRBJ2-1	TGTGCCAGCAGTTTGTTCGGGTACAATGAGCAGTTCTTC	CASSLFGYNEQFF
TRBD1	TRBV10-3	.	TRBJ2-7	TGTGCCATCACTGACCCGGGGACAGGAGCCTACGAGCAGTACTTC	CAITDPGTGAYEQYF
.	TRBV19	.	TRBJ1-2	TGTGCCAGTAGTACTACGGGACATCAGAACTATGGCTACACCTTC	CASSTTGHQNYGYTF
.	TRBV6-1	.	TRBJ2-1	TGTGCCAGCAGTGAAAGGGGGGAGGGCCGAGATGAGCAGTTCTTC	CASSERGEGRDEQFF
TRBD1	TRBV28	.	TRBJ1-1	TGTGCCAGCAGTATGTGGGACAGGCCGAACACTGAAGCTTTCTTT	CASSMWDRPNTEAFF
.	TRBV1	.	TRBJ2-3	TGCACCAGCAGAGGAACTAGGGTTGGCACAGATACGCAGTATTTT	CTSRGTRVGTDTQYF
.	TRBV19	.	TRBJ2-3	TGTGCCAGTACCCACCAAGGAGCAGATACGCAGTATTTT	CASTHQGADTQYF
TRBD2	TRBV30	.	TRBJ2-2	TGTGCCTGGCAGACTAGCGGGAGCACCGGGGAGCTGTTTTTT	CAWQTSGSTGELFF
TRBD1	TRBV2	.	TRBJ1-1	TGTGCCAGCAGCGACATGACAGGGGGGGGGAACACTGAAGCTTTCTTT	CASSDMTGGGNTEAFF
.	TRBV11-2	.	TRBJ2-5	TGTGCCAGCAGCTTTCTCCGGGGCCGAGGAGAGACCCAGTACTTC	CASSFLRGRGETQYF
.	TRBV6-1	.	TRBJ2-7	TGTGCCAGCAGGTCCCTGTCTTGGGCGGGCGAGCAGTACTTC	CASRSLSWAGEQYF
.	TRBV2	.	TRBJ1-5	TGTGCCAGCAGTGGGGGGGGCCTTAGCAATCAGCCCCAGCATTTT	CASSGGGLSNQPQHF
.	TRBV12-2	.	TRBJ1-5	TGTGCAAGTCGCTTAGGGGGACACCAGCCCCAGCATTTT	CASRLGGHQPQHF
.	TRBV7-9	.	TRBJ2-1	TGTGCCAGCAGCTTAGCGCTCAGCGCCTTTTACAATGAGCAGTTCTTC	CASSLALSAFYNEQFF
.	TRBV7-2	few	TRBJ2-5	TGTGCCAGCAGCCCTACGGGGGGCCGAGAGACCCAGTACTTC	CASSPTGGRETQYF
.	TRBV10-2	.	TRBJ2-1	TGCGCCAGCGGACCCCTACTAGAAGCCGAGCAGTTCTTC	CASGPLLEAEQFF
TRBD1	TRBV5-5	.	TRBJ1-4	TGTGCCAGCAGCGTGACAGGGGGCCTTGGTGAAAAACTGTTTTTT	CASSVTGGLGEKLFF
TRBD1	TRBV5-6	.	TRBJ2-3	TGTGCCAGCAGCTCTATCGGGACAGGGACCAGAGATACGCAGTATTTT	CASSSIGTGTRDTQYF
.	TRBV7-9	.	TRBJ2-3	TGTGCCAGCAGCAATGGGGTGGGGCCAAAAGATACGCAGTATTTT	CASSNGVGPKDTQYF
TRBD2	TRBV9	.	TRBJ2-1	TGTGCCAGCAGCCCCCGGACTAGCGGCAATGAGCAGTTCTTC	CASSPRTSGNEQFF
.	TRBV5-1	.	TRBJ2-2	TGCGCCAGCAGCTTGGGTCACTCCCTGGCGGGGGAGCTGTTTTTT	CASSLGHSLAGELFF
TRBD2	TRBV29-1	.	TRBJ2-2	TGCAGCGCCGGAGCCGGGACTATCACCGGGGAGCTGTTTTTT	CSAGAGTITGELFF
TRBD2	TRBV5-1	.	TRBJ2-5	TGCGCCAGCAGCCAGGGACTAGCGGGAATCGGAGAGACCCAGTACTTC	CASSQGLAGIGETQYF
.	TRBV11-2	.	TRBJ1-3	TGTGCCAGCAGCTTAGATCCGGGGAGTGGAAACACCATATATTTT	CASSLDPGSGNTIYF
TRBD1	TRBV7-6	.	TRBJ2-7	TGTGCCAGCAGCTTAAGGCAGGGGGCCACCTACGAGCAGTACTTC	CASSLRQGATYEQYF
.	TRBV6-1	.	TRBJ1-1	TGTGCCAGCAGTGAACAGATGGTAAGGAACACTGAAGCTTTCTTT	CASSEQMVRNTEAFF
.	TRBV5-1	.	TRBJ2-3	TGCGCCAGCAGCTTTGGTCTTTTGCCTATTTCGGGAGTCAGAGATACGCAGTATTTT	CASSFGLLPISGVRDTQYF
TRBD2	TRBV7-9	.	TRBJ2-3	TGTGCCAGCAGCCCGACTAGCGGGAGAGATACGCAGTATTTT	CASSPTSGRDTQYF
.	TRBV20-1	.	TRBJ2-5	TGCAGCCCTCCGGGAGAGACCCAGTACTTC	CSPPGETQYF
.	TRBV7-8	.	TRBJ2-7	TGTGCCAGCAGCTTAGAGGTCGGTCCCTCCTACGAGCAGTACTTC	CASSLEVGPSYEQYF
TRBD1	TRBV15	.	TRBJ1-3	TGTGCCACCAGCAGAGGTCCGACAGGGGTTTGGGACACCATATATTTT	CATSRGPTGVWDTIYF